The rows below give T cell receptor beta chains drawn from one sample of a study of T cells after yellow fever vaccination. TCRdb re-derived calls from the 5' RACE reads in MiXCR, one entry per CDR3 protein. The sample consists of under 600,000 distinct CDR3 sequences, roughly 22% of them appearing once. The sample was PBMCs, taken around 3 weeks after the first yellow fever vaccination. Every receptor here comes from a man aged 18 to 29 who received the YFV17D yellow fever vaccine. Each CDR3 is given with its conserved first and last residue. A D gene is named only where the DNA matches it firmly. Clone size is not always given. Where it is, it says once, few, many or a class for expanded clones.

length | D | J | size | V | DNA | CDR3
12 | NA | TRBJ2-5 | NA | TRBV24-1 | TGTGCCACCAGTGATCCCCGGGAGACCCAGTACTTC | CATSDPRETQYF
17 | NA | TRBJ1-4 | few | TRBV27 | TGTGCCAGCAGTTTATCCTTCTGGACGGCAACTAATGAAAAACTGTTTTTT | CASSLSFWTATNEKLFF
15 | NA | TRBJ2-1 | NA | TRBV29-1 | TGCAGCGTTGAAGGGATGCAGCGAAGTTACAATGAGCAGTTCTTC | CSVEGMQRSYNEQFF
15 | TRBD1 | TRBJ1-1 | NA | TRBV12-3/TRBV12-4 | TGTGCCAGCACCGGACAGGGGGCCGGGGACACTGAAGCTTTCTTT | CASTGQGAGDTEAFF
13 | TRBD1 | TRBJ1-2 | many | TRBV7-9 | TGTGCCAGCAGCCTCAGGGGGAACTATGGCTACACCTTC | CASSLRGNYGYTF
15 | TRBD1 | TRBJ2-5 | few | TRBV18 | TGTGCCAGCTCACCTTGGACAGGACCTAAAGAGACCCAGTACTTC | CASSPWTGPKETQYF
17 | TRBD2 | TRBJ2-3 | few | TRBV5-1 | TGCGCCAGCAGCACACGGAACACCGGGACTAGCGGAGATACGCAGTATTTT | CASSTRNTGTSGDTQYF
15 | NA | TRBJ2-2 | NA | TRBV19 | TGTGCCAGTAATTGGGTTAAGTCGTACACCGGGGAGCTGTTTTTT | CASNWVKSYTGELFF
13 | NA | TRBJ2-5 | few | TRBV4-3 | TGCGCCAGCAGCCAAGGCATGCAAGAGACCCAGTACTTC | CASSQGMQETQYF
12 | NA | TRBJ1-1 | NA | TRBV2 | TGTGCCGGGGGGGACGGGTACACTGAAGCTTTCTTT | CAGGDGYTEAFF
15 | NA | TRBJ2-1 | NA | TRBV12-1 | TGTGCCAGCAGCTTAGGTAGACAAGTTTACAATGAGCAGTTCTTC | CASSLGRQVYNEQFF
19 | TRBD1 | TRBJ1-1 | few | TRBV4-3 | TGCGCCAGCAGCCAAGTGGGACAGGGGTCACCAATCGGGAACACTGAAGCTTTCTTT | CASSQVGQGSPIGNTEAFF
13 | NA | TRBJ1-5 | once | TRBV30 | TGTGCCTGGAGTGTACTGGGGGAACAGCCCCAGCATTTT | CAWSVLGEQPQHF
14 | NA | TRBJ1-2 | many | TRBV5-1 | TGCGCCAGCAGCCATGGCGGAGAGCTCTATGGCTACACCTTC | CASSHGGELYGYTF
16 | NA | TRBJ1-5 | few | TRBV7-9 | TGTGCCAGCAGCCCCAGCGGCTGGGGGACGAGGCAGCCCCAGCATTTT | CASSPSGWGTRQPQHF
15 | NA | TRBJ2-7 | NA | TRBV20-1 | TGCAGTGCTAGGGGTAGAGGGACATGGCAGAACGAGCAGTACTTC | CSARGRGTWQNEQYF
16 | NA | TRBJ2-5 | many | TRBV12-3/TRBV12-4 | TGTGCCAGCAGTCCAACCGACGGAAGAGTCCAAGAGACCCAGTACTTC | CASSPTDGRVQETQYF
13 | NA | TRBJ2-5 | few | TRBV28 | TGTGCCAGCAGCCTCGGGCGTCGGAGGGCCCAGTACTTC | CASSLGRRRAQYF
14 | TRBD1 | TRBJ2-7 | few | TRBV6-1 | TGTGCCAGCAGTGTCAGGGGGCCTCCTAGCGAGCAGTACTTC | CASSVRGPPSEQYF
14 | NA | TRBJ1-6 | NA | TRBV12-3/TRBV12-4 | TGTGCCAGCGGGAGATATACTTCTCATTCACCCCTCCACTTT | CASGRYTSHSPLHF
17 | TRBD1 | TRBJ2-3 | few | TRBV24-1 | TGTGCCACCAGTGCTCCTCTACAGGGGGTCTACACAGATACGCAGTATTTT | CATSAPLQGVYTDTQYF
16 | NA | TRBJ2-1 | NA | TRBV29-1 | TGCAGCGCCGTCCCTCCGGTGGGACTCGGAGACAATGAGCAGTTCTTC | CSAVPPVGLGDNEQFF
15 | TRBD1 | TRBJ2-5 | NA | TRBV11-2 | TGTGCCAGCAGCTTAGATCTCGGGACAGTCGAGACCCAGTACTTC | CASSLDLGTVETQYF
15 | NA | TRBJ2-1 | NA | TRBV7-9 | TGTGCCAGCAGCTTTGGCAGGGTTCCCTACAATGAGCAGTTCTTC | CASSFGRVPYNEQFF
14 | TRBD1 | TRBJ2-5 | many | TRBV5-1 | TGCGCCAGCAGCTTGGCGGGACAGGGGGAGACCCAGTACTTC | CASSLAGQGETQYF
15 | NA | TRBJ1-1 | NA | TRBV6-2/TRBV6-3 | TGTGCCAGCGGGCTCCGGATCCGACCGAACACTGAAGCTTTCTTT | CASGLRIRPNTEAFF
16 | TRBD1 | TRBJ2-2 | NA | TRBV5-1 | TGCGCCAGCAGCTCCTCCGGGACAGCGAACACCGGGGAGCTGTTTTTT | CASSSSGTANTGELFF
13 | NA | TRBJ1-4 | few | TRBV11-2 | TGTGCCAGCAGTGGGGTTACTAATGAAAAACTGTTTTTT | CASSGVTNEKLFF
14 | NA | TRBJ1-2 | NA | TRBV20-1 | TGCAGTGCTAGAGGACGGGAGACTAACTATGGCTACACCTTC | CSARGRETNYGYTF
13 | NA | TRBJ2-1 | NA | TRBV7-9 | TGTGCCAGCAGCTTTCTTGGCTCCTTGGGGCAGTTCTTC | CASSFLGSLGQFF